These T cell receptor beta chains were read from a single sample in a study of T cells in Graves' hyperthyroidism and ophthalmopathy. Via MiXCR, TCRdb re-called the multiplex PCR reads, giving one row per CDR3 protein. Among some 490,000 distinct CDR3 sequences listed, about 16% were seen once. What was sequenced was blood. The source is a woman aged 25 to 39 with Graves' ophthalmopathy. Each CDR3 is given with its conserved first and last residue. A D gene is named only where the DNA matches it firmly. Size is stated for part of the rows, as once, few or many counts, or as a class when the clone is expanded.

V	J	size	D	DNA	CDR3
TRBV2	TRBJ2-3	many	NA	TGTGCCAGCAGTGAATGGTGGCGCAGGGTCGCAGATACGCAGTATTTT	CASSEWWRRVADTQYF
TRBV7-3	TRBJ2-2	many	NA	TGTGCCAGCAGCTTAAACAGGTTCCGAAACACCGGGGAGCTGTTTTTT	CASSLNRFRNTGELFF
TRBV5-1	TRBJ2-4	NA	TRBD2	TGCGCCAGCAGCTTGAGCGGGAGTGACATTCAGTACTTC	CASSLSGSDIQYF
TRBV29-1	TRBJ2-7	many	TRBD1	TGCAGCGTTGGTCGACAGGGGAAGATCTACGAGCAGTACTTC	CSVGRQGKIYEQYF
TRBV4-1	TRBJ2-7	few	NA	TGCGCCAGCAGCCCCCGGGACATAGGCGAGCAGTACTTC	CASSPRDIGEQYF
TRBV20-1	TRBJ2-1	NA	TRBD2	TGCAGTGCTAGATTACCCTTTGCGGGAGGAAGGGAGACCCAGTTCTTC	CSARLPFAGGRETQFF
TRBV29-1	TRBJ2-7	many	NA	TGCAGCGTTAGTAGCGAGTATACCGCCTACGAGCAGTACTTC	CSVSSEYTAYEQYF
TRBV19	TRBJ1-4	many	NA	TGTGCCAGTACCCCGAGTGGCCGGAACAGAGGGAAACTGTTTTTT	CASTPSGRNRGKLFF
TRBV19	TRBJ1-5	few	NA	TGTGCCAGTAGTATAGCGGAGGGACTGGGCAATCAGCCCCAGCATTTT	CASSIAEGLGNQPQHF
TRBV6-2/TRBV6-3	TRBJ2-1	many	TRBD1	TGTGCCAGCATCAACGTCCCGGGACAGGGGGCGGTGAATGAGCAGTTCTTC	CASINVPGQGAVNEQFF
TRBV24-1	TRBJ2-5	NA	TRBD2	TGTGCCACCGGACTAGCGGGAGGAACGGAGACCCAGTACTTC	CATGLAGGTETQYF
TRBV7-9	TRBJ1-4	NA	NA	TGTGCCAGCAGCTCATTCTCGACTAATGAAAAACTGTTTTTT	CASSSFSTNEKLFF
TRBV6-2/TRBV6-3	TRBJ2-5	few	TRBD2	TGTGCCAGCAGTTACGGGGGAGTACTAGCGGGACAAGAGACCCAGTACTTC	CASSYGGVLAGQETQYF
TRBV6-1	TRBJ1-2	NA	NA	TGTGCCAGCAGCCCGGGGGCCCTTTCTAACTATGGCTACACCTTC	CASSPGALSNYGYTF
TRBV28	TRBJ2-5	many	TRBD1	TGTGCCAGCAGTTTATGGGGACAGGGGGAGACCCAGTACTTC	CASSLWGQGETQYF
TRBV28	TRBJ1-4	many	NA	TGTGCCAGCAGCGGATATCGGTGGCAGGGTGGAGAAAAACTGTTTTTT	CASSGYRWQGGEKLFF
TRBV28	TRBJ2-5	many	TRBD2	TGTGCCAGCACCTCAGCGGGAGCTGAGACCCAGTACTTC	CASTSAGAETQYF
TRBV30	TRBJ2-5	many	TRBD2	TGTGCCTGGAGTGCTAGCGGGAGTGGGACCCAGTACTTC	CAWSASGSGTQYF
TRBV4-1	TRBJ2-5	few	NA	TGCGCCAGCAGCCAAGATACGGTGGGACGGTACTTC	CASSQDTVGRYF
TRBV2	TRBJ2-1	many	TRBD2	TGTGCCAGCCAACACCAGATAGCGGGAGCTCCCTACAATGAGCAGTTCTTC	CASQHQIAGAPYNEQFF
TRBV7-3	TRBJ2-7	few	TRBD2	TGTGCCAGCAAAACTCGCCCAAGGCGGGAGGGCCACTACGAGCAGTACTTC	CASKTRPRREGHYEQYF
TRBV28	TRBJ2-7	many	NA	TGTGCCAGTTCGGGCGCTTACGAGCAGTACTTC	CASSGAYEQYF
TRBV11-3	TRBJ2-7	few	TRBD1	TGTGCCAGCAGCTGGGACAGGGAGGCCGAGCAGTACTTC	CASSWDREAEQYF
TRBV5-1	TRBJ2-7	NA	NA	TGCGCCAGCAGCCGGGACGGGCTCCGGGAGCAGTACTTC	CASSRDGLREQYF
TRBV6-1	TRBJ1-3	few	NA	TGTGCCAGCAGTTCTACAGGCGTCTCTGGAAACACCATATATTTT	CASSSTGVSGNTIYF
TRBV11-2	TRBJ2-7	NA	NA	TGTGCCAGCAGCCCTTATACCGGGACTCCACTTTACAATGAGCAGTACTTC	CASSPYTGTPLYNEQYF
TRBV19	TRBJ2-1	NA	NA	TGTGCCAGTAGCTTCGCCCACGCGGGAATATACAATGAGCAGTTCTTC	CASSFAHAGIYNEQFF
TRBV7-9	TRBJ2-3	NA	TRBD2	TGTGCCAGCAGCTCCGACTCCGGGACTAGCTGGTACACTAGCACAGATACGCAGTATTTT	CASSSDSGTSWYTSTDTQYF
TRBV11-2	TRBJ2-3	many	NA	TGTGCCAGCAGCTGGGGCCTCCAGACAGATACGCAGTATTTT	CASSWGLQTDTQYF
TRBV30	TRBJ2-7	few	TRBD1	TGTGCCTGGAGTGGGGGACAGGGTGGCAGGGAGCAGTACTTC	CAWSGGQGGREQYF
TRBV6-1	TRBJ2-7	many	TRBD1	TGTGCCAGCAGTTCCACAGGGGTGGAACAGTACTTC	CASSSTGVEQYF
TRBV3-1	TRBJ2-4	few	NA	TGTGCCAGCAGCCAGGGCTTTTTAGCCAAAAACATTCAGTACTTC	CASSQGFLAKNIQYF
TRBV3-1	TRBJ2-3	many	TRBD2	TGTGCCAGCAGCCAAGAGGGACTAGGCACAGATACGCAGTATTTT	CASSQEGLGTDTQYF
TRBV3-1	TRBJ2-5	many	NA	TGTGCCAGCAGCCAAGCCCAGGGGAGGGTGGAGACCCAGTACTTC	CASSQAQGRVETQYF
TRBV7-2	TRBJ1-1	many	NA	TGTGCCAGCAGCTTAGAACGGCAGACTGAAGCTTTCTTT	CASSLERQTEAFF
TRBV20-1	TRBJ2-3	many	NA	TGCAGTGCAAAAATACTGGGGAGGACCAGCACAGATACGCAGTATTTT	CSAKILGRTSTDTQYF
TRBV30	TRBJ2-2	many	NA	TGTGCCTGGAGTGATAACACCGGGGAGCTGTTTTTT	CAWSDNTGELFF
TRBV12-3/TRBV12-4	TRBJ1-1	many	NA	TGTGCCAGCAGTTTTACAGGGACTATCCTGAACACTGAAGCTTTCTTT	CASSFTGTILNTEAFF
TRBV12-3/TRBV12-4	TRBJ1-5	many	NA	TGTGCCAGCAGCATAATTGATAGCAATCAGCCCCAGCATTTT	CASSIIDSNQPQHF
TRBV30	TRBJ1-4	many	NA	TGTGCCTGCAGAGAGGATTATGAAAAACTGTTTTTT	CACREDYEKLFF
TRBV9	TRBJ2-5	NA	NA	TGTGCCAGCAGCGTAGAAGGGGCGTTGGGGACCCAGTACTTC	CASSVEGALGTQYF
TRBV18	TRBJ2-3	many	NA	TGTGCCAGCTCACCAATCGGCGGGACAGACACAGATACGCAGTATTTT	CASSPIGGTDTDTQYF
TRBV18	TRBJ2-7	many	TRBD1	TGTGCCAGCTCAGTAAAGGGACAGGGTAGCGGTGAGCAGTACTTC	CASSVKGQGSGEQYF
TRBV5-4	TRBJ2-2	NA	NA	TGTGCCAGCAGCACCCGGGACGTCAACACCGGGGAGCTGTTTTTT	CASSTRDVNTGELFF
TRBV7-3	TRBJ2-5	NA	TRBD2	TGTGCCAGCAGTATAGGCCCGGGGGGGTCAAAAGAGACCCAGTACTTC	CASSIGPGGSKETQYF
TRBV27	TRBJ2-5	NA	TRBD1	TGTGCCAGCAGTACGACAGGGCGCGGCGAGACCCAGTACTTC	CASSTTGRGETQYF
TRBV24-1	TRBJ1-4	few	TRBD1	TGTGCCACCAGTGATGCGCAGGGGGCAAAACTGTTTTTT	CATSDAQGAKLFF
TRBV28	TRBJ2-7	many	TRBD2	TGTGCCAGCGGATTAAGTAGCGGGGCTAGCTCCTACGAGCAGTACTTC	CASGLSSGASSYEQYF
TRBV3-1	TRBJ1-6	NA	NA	TGTGCCAGCAGCCCGCAGGGGAGCTCCTATAATTCACCCCTCCACTTT	CASSPQGSSYNSPLHF
TRBV6-1	TRBJ2-7	many	NA	TGTGCCAGCAGTTCCCCCAGGGGCACCTACGAGCAGTACTTC	CASSSPRGTYEQYF
TRBV11-2	TRBJ2-1	few	NA	TGTGCCAGCAGCTCACGGCGGGACCTTAGCGAGCAGTTCTTC	CASSSRRDLSEQFF
TRBV20-1	TRBJ2-3	few	TRBD2	TGCAGTGCTTCGAGGCGGGAGGTCGCAGATACGCAGTATTTT	CSASRREVADTQYF
TRBV15	TRBJ1-5	many	NA	TGTGCCACCAGCCCCCGGGGCAATAGCAATCAGCCCCAGCATTTT	CATSPRGNSNQPQHF
TRBV9	TRBJ2-2	NA	NA	TGTGCCAGCAGCGTGGGTAGCGACACCGGGGAGCTGTTTTTT	CASSVGSDTGELFF
TRBV7-2	TRBJ2-7	few	TRBD2	TGTGCCAGCAGCAAGACTAGCGGAGGTTCCTACGAGCAGTACTTC	CASSKTSGGSYEQYF
TRBV28	TRBJ1-1	many	NA	TGTGCCAGCAGTGCGGCTCAGATCCGAGGCACTGAAGCTTTCTTT	CASSAAQIRGTEAFF
TRBV30	TRBJ2-3	few	NA	TGTGCCTGGCGACGGGGCACAGATACGCAGTATTTT	CAWRRGTDTQYF
TRBV11-2	TRBJ2-7	NA	NA	TGTGCCAGCAGCCCACGCTTGGGCACAGGGTTCTCCTACGAGCAGTACTTC	CASSPRLGTGFSYEQYF
TRBV5-1	TRBJ2-5	NA	NA	TGCGCCAGCAGAGGGCTAGTCGGGACCCAGTACTTC	CASRGLVGTQYF